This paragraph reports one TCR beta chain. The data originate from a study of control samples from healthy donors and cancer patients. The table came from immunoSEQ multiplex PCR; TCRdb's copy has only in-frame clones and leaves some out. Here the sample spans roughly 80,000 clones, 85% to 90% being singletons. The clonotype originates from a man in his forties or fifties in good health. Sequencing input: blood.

The CDR3 protein is CASSIDGLANYGYTF. The CDR3 DNA reads TGTGCCAGTAGTATAGATGGATTAGCTAACTATGGCTACACCTTC. The rearrangement links TRBV19 to TRBJ1-2; D call uncertain. Trimming took 0 bases from V and 0 from J, leaving 8 bases between them. The CDR3 extends over 15 amino acids. The germline V gene has CDR1 LNHDA and CDR2 SQIVND (reference sequence). The variable domain in full, with the rest retrieved from reference TRBV19 and TRBJ1-2, is DGGITQSPKYLFRKEGQNVTLSCEQNLNHDAMYWYRQDPGQGLRLIYYSQIVNDFQKGDIAEGYSVSREKKESFPLTVTSAQKNPTAFYLCASSIDGLANYGYTFGSGTRLTVV.